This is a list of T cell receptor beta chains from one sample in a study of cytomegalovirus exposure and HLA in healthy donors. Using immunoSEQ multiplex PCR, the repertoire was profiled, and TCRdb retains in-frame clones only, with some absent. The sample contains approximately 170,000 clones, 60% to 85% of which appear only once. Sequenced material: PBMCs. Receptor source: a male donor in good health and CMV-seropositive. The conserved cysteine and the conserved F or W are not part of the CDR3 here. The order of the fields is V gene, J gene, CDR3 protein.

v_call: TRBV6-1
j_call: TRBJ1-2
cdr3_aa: ASSSGTGKSYGYT

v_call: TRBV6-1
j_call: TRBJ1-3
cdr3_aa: ASSEGTVNGNTIY

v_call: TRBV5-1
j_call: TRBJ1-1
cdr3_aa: ASSKTGNTEAF

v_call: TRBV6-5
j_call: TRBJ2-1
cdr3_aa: ASRRDWLGEQF

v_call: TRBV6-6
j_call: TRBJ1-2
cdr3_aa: ASSHPGTGDFYGYT

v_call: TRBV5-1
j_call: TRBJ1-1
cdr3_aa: ASSHNRGPEAF

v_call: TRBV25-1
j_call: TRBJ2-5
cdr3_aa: ASSPDEAIQETQY

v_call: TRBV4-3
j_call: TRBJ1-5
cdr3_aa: ASSQSPYRGRGTQPQH

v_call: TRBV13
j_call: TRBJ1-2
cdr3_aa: ASSLKGALGGYT

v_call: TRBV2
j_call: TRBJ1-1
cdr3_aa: ASEQTGLAHRGDTEAF

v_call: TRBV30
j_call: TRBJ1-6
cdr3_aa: AWSVLVLERLNSPLH

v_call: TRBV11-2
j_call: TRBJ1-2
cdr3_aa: ASSFNRGRLDGYT

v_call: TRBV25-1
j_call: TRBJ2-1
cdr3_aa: ASSGGNPYNEQF

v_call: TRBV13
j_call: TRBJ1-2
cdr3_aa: ASTLSPEGAWGYT

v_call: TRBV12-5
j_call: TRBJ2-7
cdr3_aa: ASGLDRGAIYEQY

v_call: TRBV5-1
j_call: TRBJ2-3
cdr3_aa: ASSLGQPDTQY

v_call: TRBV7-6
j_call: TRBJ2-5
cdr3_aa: ASSAGTGGLGETQY

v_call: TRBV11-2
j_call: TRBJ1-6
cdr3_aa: ASSLDGNSPLH

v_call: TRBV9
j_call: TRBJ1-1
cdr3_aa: ASSVAPGTTNTEAF

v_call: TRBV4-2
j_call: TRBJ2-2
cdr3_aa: ASSQVRTSGGPGELF

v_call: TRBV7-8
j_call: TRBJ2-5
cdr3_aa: ASSIHRETQY

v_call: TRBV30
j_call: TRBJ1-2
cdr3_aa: ACQGVYGYT

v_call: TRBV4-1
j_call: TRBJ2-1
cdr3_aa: ASSQVQGNYNEQF

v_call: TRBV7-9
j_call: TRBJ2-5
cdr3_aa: ASSSVLAGGAQETQY

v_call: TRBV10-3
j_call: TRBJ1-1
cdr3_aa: AIKKGYWDTEAF

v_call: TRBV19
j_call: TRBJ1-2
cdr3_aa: ASSRAGFGYT

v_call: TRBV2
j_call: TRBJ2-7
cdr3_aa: ASSPLAGDHEQY

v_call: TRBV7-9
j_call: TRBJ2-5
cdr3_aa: ASSPLPGTGPREQY

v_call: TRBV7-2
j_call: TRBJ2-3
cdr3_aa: ASSRLAGGHTDTQY

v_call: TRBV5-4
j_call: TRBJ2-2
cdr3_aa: ASSLAGDNTGELF

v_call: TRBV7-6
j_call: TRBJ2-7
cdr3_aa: ASSPGLRTTYEQY